A selection of T cell receptor beta chains follows, all from one sample in a study of T cell repertoires in cytomegalovirus infection. Via MiXCR, TCRdb re-called the reads, giving one row per CDR3 protein. This sample carries around 330,000 distinct CDR3 sequences, roughly a sixth of them seen once, and the ten largest clones take around 11%. The specimen sequenced was PBMCs. The source of these receptors is a human donor in good health (CMV status not recorded). Some clones in this sample may be carry-over from other donors' samples. Both conserved end residues are part of each CDR3. Each record gives: clone size, J gene, D gene, V gene, CDR3 DNA, CDR3 protein. A D gene is named only where the DNA matches it firmly. Clone size is not always given. Where it is, it says once, few, many or a class for expanded clones.

clone size: many
J gene: TRBJ1-1
D gene: TRBD1
V gene: TRBV7-6
CDR3 DNA: TGTGCCAGCAGCCGTATGTCACAGGGGAAGGGCACTGAAGCTTTCTTT
CDR3 protein: CASSRMSQGKGTEAFF

clone size: many
J gene: TRBJ2-3
D gene: TRBD2
V gene: TRBV7-2
CDR3 DNA: TGTGCCAGCAGCTTAGGGGGACTAGCGGATAGCACAGATACGCAGTATTTT
CDR3 protein: CASSLGGLADSTDTQYF

clone size: many
J gene: TRBJ1-5
D gene: .
V gene: TRBV7-2
CDR3 DNA: TGTGCCAGCAGCTTAGGGCCCCTCTCCAATCAGCCCCAGCATTTT
CDR3 protein: CASSLGPLSNQPQHF

clone size: many
J gene: TRBJ2-4
D gene: TRBD1
V gene: TRBV11-2
CDR3 DNA: TGTGCCAGCAGACTCGGACAGGGGCTAGCCAAAAACATTCAGTACTTC
CDR3 protein: CASRLGQGLAKNIQYF

clone size: many
J gene: TRBJ2-5
D gene: .
V gene: TRBV6-5
CDR3 DNA: TGTGCCAGCAGTTACCTGCCGGGGGGCGGTCGACAAGAGACCCAGTACTTC
CDR3 protein: CASSYLPGGGRQETQYF

clone size: many
J gene: TRBJ2-7
D gene: TRBD2
V gene: TRBV12-3/TRBV12-4
CDR3 DNA: TGTGCCAGCAGTTTTCCGTCGGGGGGAGCCTACGAGCAGTACTTC
CDR3 protein: CASSFPSGGAYEQYF

clone size: many
J gene: TRBJ1-5
D gene: .
V gene: TRBV6-1
CDR3 DNA: TGTGCCAGCAGTGAAGGGCAGCCCAATCAGCCCCAGCATTTT
CDR3 protein: CASSEGQPNQPQHF

clone size: .
J gene: TRBJ2-5
D gene: .
V gene: TRBV5-3
CDR3 DNA: TGTGCCAGCAGCTTGTACGCCAGCGAGACCCAGTACTTC
CDR3 protein: CASSLYASETQYF

clone size: .
J gene: TRBJ1-6
D gene: .
V gene: TRBV19
CDR3 DNA: TGTGCCAGTAGTTGGGAAGGGGTCGGTCCAACAGCACCCCTCCACTTT
CDR3 protein: CASSWEGVGPTAPLHF

clone size: many
J gene: TRBJ2-5
D gene: TRBD2
V gene: TRBV7-2
CDR3 DNA: TGTGCCAGCAGCGTCCGACTAGCGGGGGGCCAAGAGACCCAGTACTTC
CDR3 protein: CASSVRLAGGQETQYF

clone size: few
J gene: TRBJ2-7
D gene: TRBD1
V gene: TRBV28
CDR3 DNA: TGTGCCAGCAGCAAGGGACAGGGTACAGGCGAGCAGTACTTC
CDR3 protein: CASSKGQGTGEQYF

clone size: many
J gene: TRBJ2-7
D gene: TRBD1
V gene: TRBV7-9
CDR3 DNA: TGTGCCAGCAGCCGACAGGGGGATGAGCAGTACTTC
CDR3 protein: CASSRQGDEQYF

clone size: .
J gene: TRBJ2-7
D gene: .
V gene: TRBV12-3/TRBV12-4
CDR3 DNA: TGTGCCAGCAGTTCGACACCTCCCGGGGACGAGCAGTACTTC
CDR3 protein: CASSSTPPGDEQYF

clone size: .
J gene: TRBJ2-2
D gene: TRBD1
V gene: TRBV10-3
CDR3 DNA: TGTGCCATCAGGACAGGGTCGGGCACCGGGGAGCTGTTTTTT
CDR3 protein: CAIRTGSGTGELFF

clone size: many
J gene: TRBJ2-7
D gene: TRBD1
V gene: TRBV4-1
CDR3 DNA: TGCGCCAGCAGCACCGGACAGGGGGCAGACGAGCAGTACTTC
CDR3 protein: CASSTGQGADEQYF

clone size: few
J gene: TRBJ2-2
D gene: .
V gene: TRBV12-5
CDR3 DNA: TGTGCTAGTGGTTTGGTGAACACCGGGGAGCTGTTTTTT
CDR3 protein: CASGLVNTGELFF

clone size: few
J gene: TRBJ2-1
D gene: TRBD2
V gene: TRBV20-1
CDR3 DNA: TGCAGTGCTAGAGGAAGCGGGGACTCCTACAATGAGCAGTTCTTC
CDR3 protein: CSARGSGDSYNEQFF

clone size: .
J gene: TRBJ1-1
D gene: TRBD1
V gene: TRBV20-1
CDR3 DNA: TGCAGTGCTACCCTGACAGGGTTGGGCACTGAAGCTTTCTTT
CDR3 protein: CSATLTGLGTEAFF

clone size: .
J gene: TRBJ2-2
D gene: .
V gene: TRBV4-1
CDR3 DNA: TGCGCCAGCAGCCAAGTTTCAGGGAGCGGGGAGCTGTTTTTT
CDR3 protein: CASSQVSGSGELFF

clone size: .
J gene: TRBJ2-3
D gene: .
V gene: TRBV2
CDR3 DNA: TGTGCCAGCAGTGGAGGGGTTTCCACAGATACGCAGTATTTT
CDR3 protein: CASSGGVSTDTQYF

clone size: .
J gene: TRBJ2-2
D gene: TRBD1
V gene: TRBV6-1
CDR3 DNA: TGTGCCAGCAGTGAAGTGAGGACAGGGAATTATAACACCGGGGAGCTGTTTTTT
CDR3 protein: CASSEVRTGNYNTGELFF

clone size: medium-sized
J gene: TRBJ1-1
D gene: .
V gene: TRBV12-3/TRBV12-4
CDR3 DNA: TGTGCCAGCAGTGCCGGGACACCCAGCCTAAACACTGAAGCTTTCTTT
CDR3 protein: CASSAGTPSLNTEAFF

clone size: .
J gene: TRBJ2-6
D gene: TRBD1
V gene: TRBV7-9
CDR3 DNA: TGTGCCAGCGGGGGACAGGGACTTTCTGGGGCCAACGTCCTGACTTTC
CDR3 protein: CASGGQGLSGANVLTF

clone size: .
J gene: TRBJ1-6
D gene: .
V gene: TRBV5-4
CDR3 DNA: TGTGCCAGCAGCTTGCCGGGCTCCTATAATTCACCCCTCCACTTT
CDR3 protein: CASSLPGSYNSPLHF

clone size: many
J gene: TRBJ2-1
D gene: .
V gene: TRBV6-6
CDR3 DNA: TGTGCCAGCAGTTACTCCGGCACTGTGGGGATCTACAATGAGCAGTTCTTC
CDR3 protein: CASSYSGTVGIYNEQFF

clone size: many
J gene: TRBJ1-2
D gene: TRBD1
V gene: TRBV3-1
CDR3 DNA: TGTGCCAGCAGCCAACGACAGGGGGAGTATGGCTACACCTTC
CDR3 protein: CASSQRQGEYGYTF

clone size: few
J gene: TRBJ2-7
D gene: TRBD2
V gene: TRBV27
CDR3 DNA: TGTGCCAGCAGTTTATCCGGACTAGCGGGGGGGTACGAGCAGTACTTC
CDR3 protein: CASSLSGLAGGYEQYF

clone size: many
J gene: TRBJ2-7
D gene: .
V gene: TRBV2
CDR3 DNA: TGTGCCAGCAGAAGGGTCACCAGAAACTACGAGCAGTACTTC
CDR3 protein: CASRRVTRNYEQYF

clone size: .
J gene: TRBJ2-1
D gene: .
V gene: TRBV12-3/TRBV12-4
CDR3 DNA: TGTGCCAGCACCCCTAACGGCGGGGAGAACAATGAGCAGTTCTTC
CDR3 protein: CASTPNGGENNEQFF

clone size: .
J gene: TRBJ2-7
D gene: .
V gene: TRBV20-1
CDR3 DNA: TGCAGTGCTAGAGATGACGGTTCCTACGAGCAGTACTTC
CDR3 protein: CSARDDGSYEQYF

clone size: many
J gene: TRBJ1-2
D gene: TRBD1
V gene: TRBV7-2
CDR3 DNA: TGTGCCAGCAGCCCAACGAGGGGACAGGAAGACGATGGCTACACCTTC
CDR3 protein: CASSPTRGQEDDGYTF

clone size: few
J gene: TRBJ2-3
D gene: .
V gene: TRBV4-1
CDR3 DNA: TGCGCCAGCAGCCAACGAGGTCGGGGGGCGGCAGATACGCAGTATTTT
CDR3 protein: CASSQRGRGAADTQYF

clone size: few
J gene: TRBJ2-2
D gene: TRBD1
V gene: TRBV7-6
CDR3 DNA: TGTGCCAGCAGCCTGGGACAGGGGGCTATGGGAGACACCGGGGAGCTGTTTTTT
CDR3 protein: CASSLGQGAMGDTGELFF

clone size: few
J gene: TRBJ1-1
D gene: TRBD1
V gene: TRBV11-1
CDR3 DNA: TGTGCCAGCAGCTTCACAGGGGTGATGAACACTGAAGCTTTCTTT
CDR3 protein: CASSFTGVMNTEAFF

clone size: few
J gene: TRBJ2-7
D gene: .
V gene: TRBV19
CDR3 DNA: TGTGCCAGTAGTATAGAATACGGGATCAACTACGAGCAGTACTTC
CDR3 protein: CASSIEYGINYEQYF

clone size: few
J gene: TRBJ2-1
D gene: .
V gene: TRBV7-9
CDR3 DNA: TGTGCCAGCAGCCCACCGGCAGTCTCCTTGAGGGAGCAGTTCTTC
CDR3 protein: CASSPPAVSLREQFF

clone size: many
J gene: TRBJ1-2
D gene: .
V gene: TRBV7-2
CDR3 DNA: TGTGCCAGCAGCTTATCGTCCCGGGGGGGAATCGGGTTTGGCTACACCTTC
CDR3 protein: CASSLSSRGGIGFGYTF

clone size: many
J gene: TRBJ1-2
D gene: TRBD1
V gene: TRBV18
CDR3 DNA: TGTGCCAGCTCACCCCGCGGGACAGGGGAGGCTGATGGCTACACCTTC
CDR3 protein: CASSPRGTGEADGYTF

clone size: few
J gene: TRBJ2-6
D gene: .
V gene: TRBV10-3
CDR3 DNA: TGTGCCATCAGTGCAGAAATCTCTGGGGCCAACGTCCTGACTTTC
CDR3 protein: CAISAEISGANVLTF

clone size: .
J gene: TRBJ2-6
D gene: .
V gene: TRBV6-5
CDR3 DNA: TGTGCCAGCAGTTACTCTTCTGTGGTTCTGGGTGGGGCCAACGTCCTGACTTTC
CDR3 protein: CASSYSSVVLGGANVLTF

clone size: few
J gene: TRBJ2-7
D gene: TRBD1
V gene: TRBV7-4
CDR3 DNA: TGTGCCAGCAGCTTAGGAAGGACAGGGGACTACGAGCAGTACTTC
CDR3 protein: CASSLGRTGDYEQYF

clone size: .
J gene: TRBJ2-3
D gene: TRBD1
V gene: TRBV12-3/TRBV12-4
CDR3 DNA: TGTGCCAGCAGTTCTTCAAGACAGGGCGATACGCAGTATTTT
CDR3 protein: CASSSSRQGDTQYF

clone size: .
J gene: TRBJ2-1
D gene: .
V gene: TRBV11-1
CDR3 DNA: TGTGCCAGCAGCTTAGGGTCCCAAAGCAATGAGCAGTTCTTC
CDR3 protein: CASSLGSQSNEQFF

clone size: .
J gene: TRBJ1-3
D gene: .
V gene: TRBV12-3/TRBV12-4
CDR3 DNA: TGTGCCAGCAGTTTACTGGGACCGGTCGGAAACACCATATATTTT
CDR3 protein: CASSLLGPVGNTIYF

clone size: .
J gene: TRBJ2-3
D gene: TRBD1
V gene: TRBV20-1
CDR3 DNA: TGCAGTGCTTCGACAGGGGGCACAGATACGCAGTATTTT
CDR3 protein: CSASTGGTDTQYF

clone size: .
J gene: TRBJ2-7
D gene: .
V gene: TRBV3-1
CDR3 DNA: TGTGCCAGCAGGCGGGACCGGACCTCCTACGAGCAGTACTTC
CDR3 protein: CASRRDRTSYEQYF

clone size: .
J gene: TRBJ2-2
D gene: TRBD1
V gene: TRBV19
CDR3 DNA: TGTGCCAGTAGTGCAACCGGGACAGGGAACACCGGGGAGCTGTTTTTT
CDR3 protein: CASSATGTGNTGELFF

clone size: many
J gene: TRBJ1-2
D gene: TRBD1
V gene: TRBV12-3/TRBV12-4
CDR3 DNA: TGTGCCAGCAAAGCAACGGGACAGGGCAACTATGGCTACACCTTC
CDR3 protein: CASKATGQGNYGYTF

clone size: few
J gene: TRBJ2-1
D gene: TRBD2
V gene: TRBV11-2
CDR3 DNA: TGTGCCAGCAGCGCATCACTAGCGGGGAACAATGAGCAGTTCTTC
CDR3 protein: CASSASLAGNNEQFF